The 27 T cell receptor beta chains reported below all come from one sample, sequenced in a study of T cells in narcolepsy. The protocol was immunoSEQ multiplex PCR, while the TCRdb copy is restricted to in-frame clones and leaves out a portion. Of around 25,000 clones in the sample, about four fifths are singletons; the top ten hold about 0.69%. The material sequenced was CD45RA- memory CD4+ T cells from PBMCs. The receptors originated from a human donor with narcolepsy.

This clone appeared a single time. The rearrangement links TRBV6-6 to TRBJ1-2, with 9 bases aligning to TRBD1. The CDR3 spans 15 residues. Germline V CDR1 and CDR2: MNHNY, SVGAGI (reference sequence). Trimming removed 6 bases from V and 4 bases from J; junction bases left unmatched: 9. The DNA for the CDR3 is TGTGCCAGCAGAAATTACCCGGACAGGGGCTATGGCTACACCTTC. Amino acid sequence: CASRNYPDRGYGYTF.

This chain links TRBV7-6 with TRBJ2-7; D may be TRBD1 or TRBD2 (5 bases each). Germline V gene sequence: CDR1 SGHVS, CDR2 FNYEAQ. CDR3 size: 14 residues. The V and J ends lost 5 bases and 6 bases respectively, with 17 bases between them. The CDR3 reads CASSKTLRGLEQYF. In DNA, the CDR3 is TGTGCCAGCAGCAAGACCCTGAGGGGCCTCGAGCAGTACTTC.

This clone has a handful of counts. The V gene is TRBV19, the J gene TRBJ1-3; tentative D call: TRBD1 (6 bases). The CDR3 length is 15 residues. Per germline, CDR1 LNHDA and CDR2 SQIVND (reference sequence). V lost 6 bases, J lost 0 bases, and 12 bases lay in between. CDR3 bases: TGTGCCAGTAGGCCGGACAGCGTCTCTGGAAACACCATATATTTT. It specifies CASRPDSVSGNTIYF.

V is TRBV7-9 and J is TRBJ2-2; D is perhaps TRBD1 (6 bases). This CDR3 has 14 amino acids. Germline V CDR1 and CDR2: SEHNR, FQNEAQ (reference sequence). The V and J ends lost 8 bases and 6 bases respectively, with 16 bases between them. The CDR3 DNA sequence: TGTGCCAGCGTCGCGATACAGGGCCCCGGGGAGCTGTTTTTT. Translation gives CASVAIQGPGELFF.

The rearrangement uses TRBV7-7 and TRBJ2-1, with D maybe TRBD2 (5 bases). Germline-derived CDR1 and CDR2 are SSHAT and FNYEAQ (reference sequence). The V and J ends lost 5 bases and 4 bases respectively, with 15 bases between them. This CDR3 contains 15 residues. The CDR3: CASSPIPRGYNEQFF. CDR3 sequence (DNA): TGTGCCAGCAGCCCAATCCCCCGGGGTTACAATGAGCAGTTCTTC.

This clone has only one observation. This chain joins TRBV7-6 and TRBJ2-7, with TRBD2 as a possible D gene (6 bases). V lost 4 bases, J lost 7 bases, and 14 bases lay in between. CDR3 size: 13 residues. Germline CDR1 is SGHVS and CDR2 is FNYEAQ. CDR3 protein: CASSSSTRGEQYF. CDR3 in DNA: TGTGCCAGCAGCTCCTCGACTCGGGGGGAGCAGTACTTC.

The gene calls are TRBV12-5 and TRBJ2-5; the match to TRBD2 covers 8 bases. Germline CDR1 reads LGHNT; CDR2 reads FRNRAP. The CDR3 is 13 residues long. Trimming removed 8 bases from V and 3 bases from J; junction bases left unmatched: 5. The DNA for the CDR3 is TGTGCTAGTATTCGGGGGGGAGAAGAGACCCAGTACTTC. This gives the protein CASIRGGEETQYF.

V usage is TRBV6-5 and J usage is TRBJ2-1; no firm D call. V was cut by 0 bases and J by 9 bases, with 15 bases left in between. This CDR3 has 15 amino acids. CDR1 and CDR2 from the germline V gene are MNHEY and SVGAGI. CDR3 DNA: TGTGCCAGCAGTTACTCGGTTGTGAGACAAGTTGAGCAGTTCTTC. Residues: CASSYSVVRQVEQFF.

The chain joins TRBV19 to TRBJ2-2; TRBD2 aligns across 12 bases. The CDR3 has 19 amino acids. Germline V gives CDR1 LNHDA, CDR2 SQIVND (reference sequence). With 6 bases clipped from V and 4 bases from J, the junction kept 15 bases outside the gene matches. The CDR3 reads CASSPTTSGGFGVTGELFF. In nucleotides, the CDR3 is TGTGCCAGTAGCCCCACGACTAGCGGGGGTTTCGGGGTCACCGGGGAGCTGTTTTTT.

The rearrangement links TRBV19 to TRBJ2-7, with D perhaps TRBD1 (6 bases). V dropped 10 bases and J dropped 3 bases, with 19 bases sitting between them. CDR1 and CDR2 (germline): LNHDA, SQIVND (reference sequence). This CDR3 comprises 14 residues. The CDR3 nucleotides are TGTGCCACACGTCGGGACACGGCAAGCTACGAGCAGTACTTC. Translation gives CATRRDTASYEQYF.

The rearrangement uses TRBV6-6 and TRBJ2-3; 9 bases fit TRBD2. This CDR3 contains 15 residues. V shed 2 bases, J shed 4 bases, and the junction held 4 bases outside the gene matches. Per germline, CDR1 MNHNY and CDR2 SVGAGI (reference sequence). This chain's CDR3 is CASSYGRGGPDTQYF. The CDR3 DNA reads as TGTGCCAGCAGTTACGGGCGGGGGGGGCCAGATACGCAGTATTTT.

This chain links TRBV6-6 with TRBJ1-1, with D hard to call. CDR1 MNHNY and CDR2 SVGAGI come from the germline V gene (reference sequence). This CDR3 is built from 13 residues. V was clipped by 2 bases and J by 1 base, with 5 bases between them. In DNA, the CDR3 is TGTGCCAGCAGTTACATAAAGAACACTGAAGCTTTCTTT. This sequence encodes CASSYIKNTEAFF.

The chain combines TRBV2 with TRBJ2-5; possible D gene TRBD2, 6 bases. Trimming shortened V by 10 bases and J by 3 bases, and 21 bases separated the two germline ends. The CDR3 totals 15 residues. Germline V gene sequence: CDR1 SNHLY, CDR2 FYNNEI. The chain's CDR3 is CANRWAGRTEETQYF. CDR3 sequence (DNA): TGTGCCAACCGGTGGGCGGGGCGGACCGAAGAGACCCAGTACTTC.

The chain links TRBV5-4 to TRBJ1-1, with no clear D. V was pared by 9 bases and J by 0 bases, with 18 bases between. The CDR3 runs to 15 residues. Germline CDR1 is SGHNT and CDR2 is YYREEE (reference sequence). CDR3 in DNA: TGTGCCACTAGAGGGATAAATAATATGAACACTGAAGCTTTCTTT. This codes for CATRGINNMNTEAFF.

The V call is TRBV6-8, the J call TRBJ2-1, with unresolved D. Germline V gene data show CDR1 as MNHGY and CDR2 as SAAAGT. The CDR3 covers 9 residues. Trimming left V 9 bases short and J 7 bases short, with 4 bases between. CDR3 loop: CASINEQFF. The CDR3 DNA reads TGTGCCAGTATTAATGAGCAGTTCTTC.

The CDR3 nucleotides are TGCAGCGTTTCAGACAGGGGGCTGGACGAGCAGTACTTC. Translated, it gives CSVSDRGLDEQYF. The chain joins TRBV29-1 to TRBJ2-7; 10 bases are shared with TRBD1. The CDR3 extends over 13 amino acids. J gave up 5 bases and V 5 bases, and 6 bases lay outside the gene matches. Germline CDR1 SQVTM, CDR2 ANQGSEA.

The chain combines TRBV28 with TRBJ2-5; D ambiguous. Germline lookup yields CDR1 MDHEN and CDR2 SYDVKM. V lost 6 bases to trimming and J lost 5 bases, with 22 bases between them. This CDR3 has 16 residues. CDR3 sequence reads: CASSLLDPNGWETQYF. The CDR3 DNA is TGTGCCAGCAGCCTCCTGGACCCCAATGGGTGGGAGACCCAGTACTTC.

This chain links TRBV6-5 with TRBJ2-3; D unclear. V shed 6 bases and J shed 5 bases, with 12 bases lying between them. CDR3 size: 13 residues. Per germline, CDR1 MNHEY and CDR2 SVGAGI. This chain's CDR3 is CASRKNLIDTQYF. DNA for the CDR3: TGTGCCAGCAGAAAGAACCTGATAGATACGCAGTATTTT.

The rearrangement links TRBV9 to TRBJ1-4, with D tentatively TRBD1 (5 bases). CDR1 and CDR2 (germline): SGDLS, YYNGEE. This CDR3 spans 14 amino acids. Between the trimmed V and J ends, which lost 6 bases and 5 bases, there was a span of 14 bases. The CDR3 nucleotides read TGTGCCAGCACCCTAGGGGTGCAGAATGAAAAACTGTTTTTT. Amino acids: CASTLGVQNEKLFF.

The chain joins TRBV5-4 to TRBJ2-2; tentatively, D is TRBD2 (6 bases). This CDR3 is 15 amino acids long. Germline-derived CDR1 and CDR2 are SGHNT and YYREEE (reference sequence). Trimming removed 2 bases at V and 3 bases at J, with 11 bases between. CDR3 in DNA: TGTGCCAGCAGCTTCGGGACTTTGGACACCGGGGAGCTGTTTTTT. It yields the protein CASSFGTLDTGELFF.

The chain recombines TRBV5-5 with TRBJ1-2; 7 nucleotides line up with TRBD1. Germline V gene data show CDR1 as SGHKS and CDR2 as YYEKEE (reference sequence). The CDR3 runs 15 residues. The V gene end was trimmed by 4 bases and the J gene end by 5 bases; junction bases not matched to a gene: 11. CDR3 sequence reads: CASSLDRADLYGYTF. The CDR3 region has the DNA TGTGCCAGCAGCCTCGACAGGGCCGATCTATATGGCTACACCTTC.

This clone has just one count. The chain combines TRBV6-1 with TRBJ1-3, with TRBD1 matching 8 bases. After removal of 2 bases from V and 0 bases from J, the junction contained 3 bases not matched to a gene. The CDR3 length is 16 residues. Looked up from germline, CDR1 is MNHNS and CDR2 is SASEGT. CDR3 protein: CASSEQGATSGNTIYF. The CDR3 coding sequence is TGTGCCAGCAGTGAACAGGGGGCAACCTCTGGAAACACCATATATTTT.

The rearrangement joins TRBV15 to TRBJ1-2; D gene ambiguous. This CDR3 has 14 amino acids. CDR1 is LNHNV and CDR2 is YYDKDF in the germline V gene (reference sequence). Trimming took 0 bases from V and 4 from J, leaving 9 bases between them. The CDR3 loop reads CATSRDIRTYGYTF. Written as DNA, the CDR3 is TGTGCCACCAGCAGAGATATAAGGACCTATGGCTACACCTTC.

The chain employs TRBV28 and TRBJ1-1, with D unresolved. The ends were cut back, 5 bases at V and 4 bases at J, with 11 bases in the middle. The V gene's germline CDR1 is MDHEN and CDR2 SYDVKM. The CDR3 consists of 13 residues. In nucleotides, the CDR3 is TGTGCCAGCAGTCCATATTTTATCACTGAAGCTTTCTTT. It specifies CASSPYFITEAFF.

The chain employs TRBV27 and TRBJ2-7; D may be TRBD2 (6 bases). This CDR3 has 17 amino acids. CDR1 and CDR2 from the germline V gene are MNHEY and SMNVEV (reference sequence). Trimming took off 3 bases at V and 5 bases at J, with 23 bases between the two ends. CDR3 sequence (DNA): TGTGCCAGCAGTTTGAAGGGCACGTGGGGGAGGTCGAACGAGCAGTACTTC. Its translation is CASSLKGTWGRSNEQYF.

The rearrangement links TRBV10-3 to TRBJ2-1; 10 nucleotides match TRBD2. This CDR3 is 15 amino acids long. Germline V gives CDR1 ENHRY, CDR2 SYGVKD. Trimming at V came to 2 bases and at J to 2 bases, leaving 0 bases not matched to a gene. CDR3 coding DNA: TGTGCCATCAGTGAGAGCGGGGGGGCCTACAATGAGCAGTTCTTC. Translated, it gives CAISESGGAYNEQFF.

The rearrangement joins TRBV9 to TRBJ2-5; a weak D match, TRBD2 (6 bases). V lost 2 bases and J 2 bases, leaving 10 bases between the germline ends. Germline lookup yields CDR1 SGDLS and CDR2 YYNGEE. The CDR3 is 14 residues long. In DNA, the CDR3 is TGTGCCAGCAGCGTCCTGGGGGGTCAAGAGACCCAGTACTTC. This translates into CASSVLGGQETQYF.